This T cell receptor (beta chain) originates from a study of shared clonotypes between healthy human individuals. In germline, CDR1 is MNHEY, CDR2 SMNVEV (reference sequence). V lost 6 bases and J lost 4, with 16 bases in between. The CDR3 runs to 15 residues. Assay: immunoSEQ multiplex PCR; the TCRdb copy retains only in-frame clones and omits some. The sample records some 2.1 million clones, over 85% being singletons. Findings and limits, study-wide: Generally, naive subsets (rather than memory subsets) showed larger estimated richness.

To note about this clone: No antigen is known for it.

The receptor's source is a man younger than 35 in good health. The sample comprised naive CD4+ T cells sorted from blood. Subset of the sample: CD45RA+ positively selected. This rearrangement joins TRBV27 to TRBJ1-5; D unclear. DNA of the CDR3: TGTGCCAGCAGCCGAGGAGAGGCGGGAAATCAGCCCCAGCATTTT. This encodes CASSRGEAGNQPQHF.